This T cell receptor (beta chain) was captured by sequencing in a study of response to subunit inactivated influenza vaccine. Whole-study results and caveats: Each seasonal influenza vaccination, the authors suggested, recruits few new T cells.

On this clonotype itself: Its antigen is not known.

Germline CDR1 is DFQATT and CDR2 is SNEGSKA (reference sequence). The CDR3 runs 13 residues. V shed 4 bases and J 6 bases; nucleotides not matched to a gene: 5. TCRdb re-called the RT-PCR reads with MiXCR, one entry per CDR3 protein. The sample has under 200,000 distinct CDR3 sequences, around 9.9% seen once. Material: non-naive T cells sorted from PBMCs, obtained about 40 days after vaccination. The rearrangement uses TRBV20-1 and TRBJ1-5, with 8 bases identical to TRBD1. This TCR came from a man between 50 and 59 years old who received an inactivated influenza vaccine. CDR3 in DNA: TGCAGTGCTAACCAGGGGGCAACTCAGCCCCAGCATTTT. It encodes CSANQGATQPQHF.